What follows are 29 T cell receptor beta chains derived from one specimen sequenced in a study of T cells after posttransplantation cyclophosphamide. Treatment was busulfan-fludarabine conditioning, a marrow graft, and cyclophosphamide on days +3 and +4. TCRdb's copy holds only in-frame clones and misses some; the assay was immunoSEQ multiplex PCR. This repertoire holds 10,000 to 15,000 clones, and none appear only once. The specimen comprised PBMCs, sampled after allogeneic stem cell transplant with posttransplant cyclophosphamide. Every receptor here comes from a female patient between 40 and 50 years old who received an allogeneic stem cell transplant from an unrelated donor, was CMV-positive, and had acute GVHD only. A subset of T cells may come from the graft donor.

This clone has ten or more counts. The V gene is TRBV27, the J gene TRBJ2-5; TRBD1 matches at 8 bases. There are 14 residues in the CDR3. V lost 5 bases and J lost 2; bases outside the gene matches: 4. Germline lookup yields CDR1 MNHEY and CDR2 SMNVEV (reference sequence). CDR3 coding DNA: TGTGCCAGCAGTCAGGGGGCAGGGCAAGAGACCCAGTACTTC. Amino acids: CASSQGAGQETQYF.

In its sample, this clone was seen a few times. The rearrangement links TRBV5-1 to TRBJ2-5; 10 bases agree with TRBD1. The CDR3 totals 15 residues. Germline V lookup: CDR1 SGHRS, CDR2 YFSETQ. V shed 6 bases, J shed 5 bases, and the junction held 10 bases outside the gene matches. CDR3 nucleotides: TGCGCCAGCACCAACGGACAGGGGGAACACGAGACCCAGTACTTC. Its translation is CASTNGQGEHETQYF.

This clone was seen many times. This rearrangement joins TRBV5-1 to TRBJ1-4; the D gene is possibly TRBD1 (6 bases). CDR1 and CDR2 (germline): SGHRS, YFSETQ. This CDR3 is built from 14 residues. Trimming took 4 bases from V and 4 from J, leaving 11 bases between them. In DNA, the CDR3 is TGCGCCAGCAGCCCCGACAGGTATAATGAAAAACTGTTTTTT. Its protein is CASSPDRYNEKLFF.

There are many counts of this clone. The rearrangement uses TRBV7-3 and TRBJ1-2; possibly TRBD1 for D (5 bases). This CDR3 comprises 15 residues. The V end was cut by 1 base, the J end by 0 bases, with 9 bases between. Germline V gene lookup returns CDR1 SGHTA and CDR2 FQGTGA. CDR3 loop: CASSLSGGTNYGYTF. CDR3 coding DNA: TGTGCCAGCAGCTTAAGTGGGGGGACTAACTATGGCTACACCTTC.

This clone was counted at least ten times. The V gene is TRBV28, the J gene TRBJ1-5; D is uncertain. Germline CDR1 reads MDHEN; CDR2 reads SYDVKM. V was clipped by 1 base and J by 7 bases, with 11 bases between them. There are 14 residues in the CDR3. The chain's CDR3 is CASSLYGVGQPQHF. CDR3 bases: TGTGCCAGCAGTTTATACGGGGTTGGGCAGCCCCAGCATTTT.

This clone occurred many times. The chain combines TRBV18 with TRBJ1-1; D is possibly TRBD1 (6 bases). V was trimmed by 3 bases and J by 1 base, leaving 12 bases between them. This CDR3 has 15 residues. Per the germline V gene, CDR1 is KGHSH and CDR2 is LQKENI. The CDR3 DNA sequence: TGTGCCAGCTCACCGATGAGGACAGAGAACACTGAAGCTTTCTTT. Its translation: CASSPMRTENTEAFF.

This clone was observed many times. This chain joins TRBV4-2 and TRBJ1-5, with unresolved D. CDR3 length: 17 residues. In germline, CDR1 is LGHNA, CDR2 YNFKEQ. V dropped 3 bases and J dropped 0 bases, with 15 bases sitting between them. CDR3 sequence reads: CASSQESGTDSNQPQHF. CDR3 DNA sequence: TGTGCCAGCAGCCAGGAATCAGGAACCGATAGCAATCAGCCCCAGCATTTT.

This clone was recorded many times. The chain joins TRBV5-1 to TRBJ2-1; D is perhaps TRBD2 (5 bases). Germline CDR1 SGHRS, CDR2 YFSETQ. The CDR3 length is 15 residues. Trimming took off 0 bases at V and 9 bases at J, with 16 bases between the two ends. The CDR3 reads CASSLDTAIGSEQFF. The CDR3 nucleotides read TGCGCCAGCAGCTTGGATACCGCCATTGGGAGTGAGCAGTTCTTC.

This chain links TRBV7-8 with TRBJ2-7, with a possible D match to TRBD2 (6 bases). The V and J ends lost 6 bases and 6 bases respectively, with 12 bases between them. The CDR3 is made up of 12 amino acids. The germline V gene has CDR1 SGHVS and CDR2 FQNEAQ. This CDR3 is CASSSGGREQYF. DNA of the CDR3: TGTGCCAGCAGTTCCGGGGGACGCGAGCAGTACTTC.

This clone was counted at least ten times. The chain recombines TRBV19 with TRBJ2-6; D may be TRBD1 (5 bases). This CDR3 comprises 17 residues. Germline CDR1 is LNHDA and CDR2 is SQIVND (reference sequence). The germline V and J ends were trimmed by 0 bases and 3 bases, with 12 bases remaining between them. CDR3 DNA sequence: TGTGCCAGTAGTATAGAGGCAGGGAATAGTGGGGCCAACGTCCTGACTTTC. Protein: CASSIEAGNSGANVLTF.

This clone appeared many times. V is TRBV19 and J is TRBJ1-1; D is possibly TRBD1 (6 bases). Deletions cut 6 bases from V and 2 bases from J, with 13 bases between. CDR1 and CDR2 from the germline V gene are LNHDA and SQIVND (reference sequence). The CDR3 has 14 residues. The CDR3 protein is CASSLRTANTEAFF. In DNA form, the CDR3 reads TGTGCCAGTAGCCTCCGGACAGCAAACACTGAAGCTTTCTTT.

CDR3: CASGLGPTYEQYF. DNA of the CDR3: TGTGCTAGTGGTTTGGGGCCAACCTACGAGCAGTACTTC. The V and J genes are TRBV12-5 and TRBJ2-7; D is unclear. The CDR3 is 13 residues long. Trimming left V 1 base short and J 2 bases short, with 6 bases between. The germline V gene has CDR1 LGHNT and CDR2 FRNRAP.

There are many counts of this clone. The gene calls are TRBV5-6 and TRBJ1-5, with 9 bases matching TRBD1. Germline V CDR1 and CDR2: SGHDT, YYEEEE. The CDR3 covers 15 residues. J was trimmed by 5 bases and V by 2 bases; bases with no gene match: 5. The CDR3 DNA follows: TGTGCCAGCAGCTTACACGGGACAGGGCATCAGCCCCAGCATTTT. Amino acids: CASSLHGTGHQPQHF.

The sample holds many counts of this clone. This chain links TRBV2 with TRBJ1-1, with 7 bases that match TRBD1. CDR1 and CDR2 from the germline V gene are SNHLY and FYNNEI. The CDR3 totals 13 residues. The V gene end was trimmed by 5 bases and the J gene end by 7 bases; junction bases not matched to a gene: 7. CDR3 region: CASSRDRANEAFF. CDR3 coding DNA: TGTGCCAGCAGTCGAGACAGGGCGAATGAAGCTTTCTTT. The whole variable domain, filled in from reference TRBV2 and TRBJ1-1, reads EPEVTQTPSHQVTQMGQEVILRCVPISNHLYFYWYRQILGQKVEFLVSFYNNEISEKSEIFDDQFSVERPDGSNFTLKIRSTKLEDSAMYFCASSRDRANEAFFGQGTRLTVV.

This clone was observed many times. This sequence joins TRBV6-5 and TRBJ2-2; 13 nucleotides align to TRBD2. The CDR3 contains 15 residues. Trimming removed 2 bases from V and 9 bases from J; junction bases left unmatched: 3. Germline V CDR1 and CDR2: MNHEY, SVGAGI. This CDR3 reads CASSYGTSGTRELFF. CDR3 DNA: TGTGCCAGCAGTTACGGGACTAGCGGGACTAGGGAGCTGTTTTTT.

This clone was picked up many times. The chain has TRBV28 and TRBJ1-3; D uncertain. Looked up from germline, CDR1 is MDHEN and CDR2 is SYDVKM. The CDR3 loop spans 11 amino acids. Trimming left V 8 bases short and J 4 bases short, with 6 bases between. The CDR3: CASHGGNTIYF. DNA for the CDR3: TGTGCCAGCCACGGGGGAAACACCATATATTTT. The full variable domain, with the rest looked up from reference TRBV28 and TRBJ1-3, is DVKVTQSSRYLVKRTGEKVFLECVQDMDHENMFWYRQDPGLGLRLIYFSYDVKMKEKGDIPEGYSVSREKKERFSLILESASTNQTSMYLCASHGGNTIYFGEGSWLTVV.

This clone was found many times. The chain couples TRBV28 to TRBJ1-1; D is unclear. Germline V gene data show CDR1 as MDHEN and CDR2 as SYDVKM. This CDR3 has 12 amino acids. Trimming took 5 bases from V and 3 from J, leaving 7 bases between them. The CDR3 is CASSGEDTEAFF. The CDR3, as DNA: TGTGCCAGCAGTGGGGAGGACACTGAAGCTTTCTTT.

This clone was picked up many times. V and J are TRBV7-2 and TRBJ2-7; no clear D. CDR3 size: 15 residues. CDR1 is SGHTA, CDR2 FQGNSA, per germline. V lost 1 base, J lost 2 bases, and 12 bases lay in between. As DNA, the CDR3 is TGTGCCAGCAGCTTAGATTGGCTAGTTCCCTACGAGCAGTACTTC. It encodes CASSLDWLVPYEQYF.

This clone was counted at least ten times. The chain links TRBV13 to TRBJ2-7; 14 bases line up with TRBD2. Germline assignment: CDR1 PRHDT and CDR2 FYEKMQ (reference sequence). With 3 bases clipped from V and 6 bases from J, the junction kept 7 bases outside the gene matches. The CDR3 is 16 residues long. CDR3 sequence (DNA): TGTGCCAGCAGCTTCTTCGGGACTAGCGGGAGTGGCGAGCAGTACTTC. This sequence encodes CASSFFGTSGSGEQYF.

This clone was found a few times. V is TRBV7-8 and J is TRBJ1-1; no definite D call. Germline V gene sequence: CDR1 SGHVS, CDR2 FQNEAQ. This CDR3 has 13 residues. V was clipped by 4 bases and J by 1 base, with 7 bases between them. The chain's CDR3 is CASSSEGNTEAFF. DNA of the CDR3: TGTGCCAGCAGCTCAGAGGGGAACACTGAAGCTTTCTTT.

This clone showed up just a few times. The genes are TRBV18 and TRBJ1-5, with D possibly matching TRBD1 (5 bases). The length of the CDR3 is 15 residues. The germline V and J ends were trimmed by 3 bases and 7 bases, with 16 bases remaining between them. Germline V CDR1 and CDR2: KGHSH, LQKENI. CDR3 protein: CASSPTGTRLQPQHF. The DNA for the CDR3 is TGTGCCAGCTCACCTACGGGGACTCGTCTGCAGCCCCAGCATTTT.

In this sample, this clone turned up many times. This sequence joins TRBV11-3 and TRBJ2-7, with 8 bases lining up with TRBD2. J was trimmed by 3 bases and V by 1 base; bases with no gene match: 5. CDR1 and CDR2 from the germline V gene are SGHNT and YENEEA. This CDR3 spans 15 amino acids. The CDR3 nucleotides read TGTGCCAGCAGCTTAGTGGCTAGCGGGTACTACGAGCAGTACTTC. The encoded protein is CASSLVASGYYEQYF.

This clone was found many times. V gene TRBV13 combines with J gene TRBJ2-7; 12 nucleotides align to TRBD1. CDR3 length: 15 residues. V trimming: 5 bases; J trimming: 7 bases; junction bases outside the gene matches: 9. Germline V lookup: CDR1 PRHDT, CDR2 FYEKMQ (reference sequence). The CDR3 spells CASSPFGTGGKEQYF. In nucleotides, the CDR3 is TGTGCCAGCAGCCCATTCGGGACAGGGGGCAAAGAGCAGTACTTC.

This clone was picked up a small number of times. The V gene is TRBV5-4, the J gene TRBJ1-2; D is possibly TRBD1 (5 bases). V was shortened by 4 bases and J by 0 bases, with 22 bases between the two germline ends. This CDR3 has 18 residues. CDR1 and CDR2 from the germline V gene are SGHNT and YYREEE (reference sequence). DNA of the CDR3: TGTGCCAGCAGCCCTATAGCAGGGCACACGTTAGCTAACTATGGCTACACCTTC. Protein: CASSPIAGHTLANYGYTF.

This clone appeared many times. The CDR3 loop is CASSSPGAPMNTEAFF. The CDR3 coding sequence is TGTGCCAGCAGCTCTCCAGGGGCCCCAATGAACACTGAAGCTTTCTTT. The rearrangement links TRBV7-3 to TRBJ1-1; D is perhaps TRBD1 (6 bases). The germline gives CDR1 SGHTA, CDR2 FQGTGA. The V gene lost 4 bases and the J gene lost 0 bases, with 15 bases spanning the gap. The CDR3 is 16 residues long.

This clone was observed a handful of times. V and J are TRBV9 and TRBJ2-5; 7 bases are a match to TRBD2. CDR3 length: 14 residues. J gave up 4 bases and V 4 bases, and 7 bases lay outside the gene matches. CDR1 SGDLS and CDR2 YYNGEE come from the germline V gene. This CDR3 is CASSRGLRGETQYF. CDR3 nucleotides: TGTGCCAGCAGCCGGGGACTACGAGGAGAGACCCAGTACTTC.

This clone appeared many times. The rearrangement joins TRBV7-2 to TRBJ1-5; the D is unclear. This CDR3 is 15 amino acids long. Per germline, CDR1 SGHTA and CDR2 FQGNSA. Trimming stripped 5 bases from V and 0 bases from J, with 11 bases between. CDR3 bases: TGTGCCAGCAGCCCAAAATCAGGTAGCAATCAGCCCCAGCATTTT. This codes for CASSPKSGSNQPQHF.

This clone came up many times. The chain recombines TRBV21-1 with TRBJ2-7; the table's D call, TRBD1, was not checked against the DNA. TRBV21-1 is termed a pseudogene. The CDR3 is made up of 11 amino acids. The CDR3 DNA reads TGTGCCAGCAGCAAAAGGGGCGAGCAGTACGTC. It is translated as CASSKRGEQYV.

J is TRBJ2-3 and V is TRBV30; weak D call: TRBD2 (7 bases). This CDR3 comprises 13 residues. V was cut by 8 bases and J by 3 bases, with 15 bases left in between. Germline assignment: CDR1 GTSNPN and CDR2 SVGIG (reference sequence). CDR3 nucleotides: TGTGCCGGGGGGGGCTTGGGAACAGATACGCAGTATTTT. It yields the protein CAGGGLGTDTQYF. Full variable domain (outside the CDR3, taken from reference TRBV30 and TRBJ2-3): SQTIHQWPATLVQPVGSPLSLECTVEGTSNPNLYWYRQAAGRGLQLLFYSVGIGQISSEVPQNLSASRPQDRQFILSSKKLLLSDSGFYLCAGGGLGTDTQYFGPGTRLTVL.